These T cell receptor beta chains were read from a single sample in a study of T cells expressing NK-cell markers. TCRdb processed the 5' RACE reads again and assigns one entry to each CDR3 protein, with no DNA. The sample table includes a few hundred thousand distinct CDR3 sequences. Sequenced sample: blood T cells: a sorted CD56 or NKG2C T cell subset, CD4+ or CD8+ T cells, or bulk PBMC T cells (not recorded which). These TCRs come from a man aged 18-75 years in good health. Each CDR3 is given with its conserved first and last residue.

cdr3_aa cdr3_length j_call v_call
CASSQDGRGRSYEQYF 16 TRBJ2-7 TRBV3-1
CASSLEGNLDGPYNEQFF 18 TRBJ2-1 TRBV5-1
CASSYSWTGAGDTQYF 16 TRBJ2-3 TRBV6-5
CASSSLHSDRSGGHRTEAFF 20 TRBJ1-1 TRBV12-3/TRBV12-4
CASSYSMGRGGSYEQYF 17 TRBJ2-7 TRBV6-2/TRBV6-3
CSVEAGRVTDTQYF 14 TRBJ2-3 TRBV29-1
CASRRQVTYEQYF 13 TRBJ2-7 TRBV2
CASSGDGQSYGYTF 14 TRBJ1-2 TRBV21-1
CASSPEAGNNQPQHF 15 TRBJ1-5 TRBV18
CASSHGRTGGEFETQYF 17 TRBJ2-5 TRBV5-1
CSAGGTARNEQYF 13 TRBJ2-7 TRBV20-1
CASSYSLPGSGNTIYF 16 TRBJ1-3 TRBV6-5
CASSTLAGGNEETQYF 16 TRBJ2-5 TRBV6-1
CSAREGAIGRPQHF 14 TRBJ1-5 TRBV20-1
CASSDALRGNYNEQFF 16 TRBJ2-1 TRBV6-4
CASSLYRSDSNQPQHF 16 TRBJ1-5 TRBV27
CASSVGLGWSTDTQYF 16 TRBJ2-3 TRBV9
CASAGDRANYGYTF 14 TRBJ1-2 TRBV2
CASSQLRQGGQETQYF 16 TRBJ2-5 TRBV4-2
CASRPQLGGRGRGEGDEQFF 20 TRBJ2-1 TRBV12-3/TRBV12-4
CASSLVPDRDAGELFF 16 TRBJ2-2 TRBV5-1
CSARASGNLAFF 12 TRBJ1-1 TRBV20-1